A single sample gave rise to the 32 T cell receptor beta chains below, sequenced in a study of cytomegalovirus exposure and HLA in healthy donors. Vbeta (60) and Jbeta (13) primers were used in the PCR. Repertoires were generated with immunoSEQ multiplex PCR, while TCRdb's copy carries only in-frame clones and drops some. The table includes about 150,000 clones, roughly 83% detected once. The sequenced sample was PBMCs. These receptors all come from a human donor in good health.

This chain joins TRBV9 and TRBJ2-3, with TRBD2 matching over 13 bases. Trimming removed 2 bases from V and 2 bases from J; junction bases left unmatched: 8. Germline CDR1 is SGDLS and CDR2 is YYNGEE. The CDR3 totals 18 residues. The CDR3 region has the DNA TGTGCCAGCAGCGTGATAACTAGCGGGAGGGGCGTCACAGATACGCAGTATTTT. Its translation is CASSVITSGRGVTDTQYF.

The genes are TRBV4-1 and TRBJ2-1; D gene unclear. This CDR3 has 15 residues. Looked up from germline, CDR1 is MGHRA and CDR2 is YSYEKL. V was clipped by 1 base and J by 10 bases, with 17 bases between them. For the CDR3, the DNA is TGCGCCAGCAGCCAAGCTTCACTGGGCCAAAAGGAGCAGTTCTTC. Its protein is CASSQASLGQKEQFF.

The V gene is TRBV5-6, the J gene TRBJ2-3; 8 bases match TRBD2. CDR1 and CDR2 from the germline V gene are SGHDT and YYEEEE. The CDR3 is 17 amino acids. V was pared by 4 bases and J by 2 bases, with 12 bases of the junction left unmatched. CDR3 residues: CASSPGTSWGNTDTQYF. The CDR3 DNA is TGTGCCAGCAGCCCCGGGACTAGTTGGGGGAACACAGATACGCAGTATTTT.

The gene calls are TRBV6-1 and TRBJ2-3; 9 bases are a match to TRBD2. The CDR3 runs 15 residues. The germline V gene has CDR1 MNHNS and CDR2 SASEGT. The trim removed 8 bases at V and 2 bases at J, leaving 8 bases unmatched. In nucleotides, the CDR3 is TGTGCCAGCCCCGAGCCTAGCGGGGTCACAGATACGCAGTATTTT. Its translation is CASPEPSGVTDTQYF.

The chain carries TRBV4-1 and TRBJ1-3, with D unclear. Germline V gene data show CDR1 as MGHRA and CDR2 as YSYEKL. Trimming removed 3 bases from V and 4 bases from J, with 13 bases in between. The CDR3 is 15 amino acids. The CDR3 protein is CASSHFPSLGNTIYF. The DNA for the CDR3 is TGCGCCAGCAGCCATTTCCCCAGTCTGGGAAACACCATATATTTT.

J is TRBJ2-3 and V is TRBV4-1, with 8 bases that match TRBD2. Germline V CDR1 and CDR2: MGHRA, YSYEKL. V trimming: 0 bases; J trimming: 2 bases; junction bases outside the gene matches: 4. This CDR3 region has 16 residues. As DNA, the CDR3 is TGCGCCAGCAGCCAAGAGGAAGCGGGGGACACAGATACGCAGTATTTT. It yields the protein CASSQEEAGDTDTQYF.

The V gene is TRBV7-9, the J gene TRBJ1-2; 10 positions match TRBD1. V lost 4 bases, J lost 5 bases, and 7 bases stayed unmatched. This CDR3 is 15 amino acids long. From germline, CDR1 is SEHNR and CDR2 FQNEAQ (reference sequence). CDR3 nucleotides: TGTGCCAGCAGCTCTTCGGGACAGGGGATTTATGGCTACACCTTC. This gives the protein CASSSSGQGIYGYTF.

This sequence joins TRBV19 and TRBJ2-7; D possibly corresponds to TRBD2 (5 bases). The CDR3 is made up of 14 amino acids. Looked up from germline, CDR1 is LNHDA and CDR2 is SQIVND (reference sequence). Trimming shortened V by 6 bases and J by 4 bases, and 16 bases separated the two germline ends. The CDR3: CASSPSFRDYEQYF. The CDR3 bases are TGTGCCAGTAGCCCCTCCTTCCGGGATTACGAGCAGTACTTC.

This clone came up once. The rearrangement uses TRBV6-1 and TRBJ2-6, with D tentatively TRBD1 (5 bases). V lost 7 bases, J lost 0 bases, and 10 bases lay in between. This CDR3 region has 15 residues. The germline V gene encodes CDR1 MNHNS and CDR2 SASEGT. CDR3 DNA: TGTGCCAGCATACTTCAGGGCTCTGGGGCCAACGTCCTGACTTTC. Protein product: CASILQGSGANVLTF.

The chain employs TRBV4-1 and TRBJ1-2; no definite D call. CDR3 length: 12 amino acids. V was clipped by 0 bases and J by 7 bases, with 6 bases between them. Germline V lookup: CDR1 MGHRA, CDR2 YSYEKL. The chain's CDR3 is CASSQDRSGYTF. CDR3 sequence (DNA): TGCGCCAGCAGCCAAGACAGGTCTGGCTACACCTTC.

The rearrangement links TRBV2 to TRBJ2-2; D not certain. Per the germline V gene, CDR1 is SNHLY and CDR2 is FYNNEI. This CDR3 has 14 amino acids. V gave up 10 bases and J gave up 6 bases, with 18 bases separating them. CDR3 region: CATLSPLGAGELFF. Written as DNA, the CDR3 is TGTGCCACCTTGAGCCCCCTAGGCGCCGGGGAGCTGTTTTTT.

This chain joins TRBV27 and TRBJ2-7; 7 nucleotides line up with TRBD2. Per germline, CDR1 MNHEY and CDR2 SMNVEV (reference sequence). The CDR3 length is 11 residues. The ends lost 10 bases at V and 4 bases at J; junction bases unmatched: 4. CDR3 in amino acids: CATGLDYEQYF. The DNA for the CDR3 is TGTGCCACCGGACTAGATTACGAGCAGTACTTC.

This clone occurred a few times. The chain is built from TRBV7-9 and TRBJ2-7; 9 nucleotides line up with TRBD1. V dropped 1 base and J dropped 7; count of bases not matched to a gene: 8. Germline CDR1 and CDR2: SEHNR and FQNEAQ (reference sequence). The CDR3 covers 15 residues. For the CDR3, the DNA is TGTGCCAGCAGCTTAGGACAGGGGGTTAATTCGGAGCAGTACTTC. Translation: CASSLGQGVNSEQYF.

This clone was counted only a few times. The rearrangement joins TRBV12-5 to TRBJ1-1; weak D call: TRBD1 (6 bases). V was shortened by 0 bases and J by 1 base, with 18 bases between the two germline ends. CDR1 is LGHNT and CDR2 is FRNRAP in the germline V gene. The CDR3 length is 18 residues. This CDR3 is CASGLVLYRERGNTEAFF. CDR3 coding DNA: TGTGCTAGTGGTTTGGTACTTTACAGGGAGAGAGGGAACACTGAAGCTTTCTTT.

V usage is TRBV7-2 and J usage is TRBJ1-5, with D possibly being TRBD1 (6 bases). This CDR3 contains 16 residues. The germline V gene encodes CDR1 SGHTA and CDR2 FQGNSA. Trimming took 1 base from V and 3 from J, leaving 13 bases between them. CDR3 residues: CASSLVFSGANQPQHF. CDR3 DNA sequence: TGTGCCAGCAGCTTAGTGTTTTCAGGGGCCAATCAGCCCCAGCATTTT.

The J gene is TRBJ1-1, the V gene TRBV11-2; 8 positions match TRBD1. J gave up 0 bases and V 5 bases, and 2 bases lay outside the gene matches. The CDR3 is 14 residues long. Germline-derived CDR1 and CDR2 are SGHAT and FQNNGV. CDR3 amino acids: CASSRTGMNTEAFF. Written as DNA, the CDR3 is TGTGCCAGCAGCCGGACAGGGATGAACACTGAAGCTTTCTTT.

The table lists this clone with a few counts. V is TRBV11-2 and J is TRBJ2-1, with TRBD2 matching over 9 bases. This CDR3 region has 17 residues. The germline V gene encodes CDR1 SGHAT and CDR2 FQNNGV. J gave up 5 bases and V 8 bases, and 16 bases lay outside the gene matches. The CDR3 reads CASRKVGGGAIDNEQFF. The CDR3 DNA is TGTGCCAGCCGGAAGGTGGGCGGGGGGGCCATCGACAATGAGCAGTTCTTC.

This clone came up once. The chain recombines TRBV6-1 with TRBJ1-4; D call uncertain. Germline lookup yields CDR1 MNHNS and CDR2 SASEGT. The germline V and J ends were trimmed by 2 bases and 9 bases, with 7 bases remaining between them. This CDR3 is built from 12 residues. CDR3 bases: TGTGCCAGCAGTGAACGGCGGAAAAAACTGTTTTTT. Protein: CASSERRKKLFF.

The chain combines TRBV7-9 with TRBJ1-2; 7 bases are a match to TRBD1. The germline gives CDR1 SEHNR, CDR2 FQNEAQ (reference sequence). CDR3 length equals 16 residues. Unmatched junction bases numbered 11, after V lost 1 base and J lost 6 bases. CDR3 in amino acids: CASSLEEPRQGDGYTF. The CDR3 nucleotides are TGTGCCAGCAGCTTAGAGGAGCCTCGACAGGGAGATGGCTACACCTTC.

The chain combines TRBV7-8 with TRBJ2-7; the match to TRBD1 covers 9 bases. The CDR3 contains 16 residues. V lost 1 base, J lost 4 bases, and 8 bases stayed unmatched. Germline CDR1 is SGHVS and CDR2 is FQNEAQ. CDR3 amino acids: CASSLDRRDREYEQYF. DNA of the CDR3: TGTGCCAGCAGCTTAGACCGGCGGGACAGGGAGTACGAGCAGTACTTC.

The chain has TRBV6-1 and TRBJ1-5, with TRBD1 matching 7 bases. V shed 4 bases and J 3 bases; nucleotides not matched to a gene: 6. The CDR3 totals 15 residues. Germline V gene sequence: CDR1 MNHNS, CDR2 SASEGT. Written as DNA, the CDR3 is TGTGCCAGCAGTGCCTCGGGACAGAACAATCAGCCCCAGCATTTT. Amino acids: CASSASGQNNQPQHF.

In this sample, this clone turned up a few times. The V call is TRBV29-1, the J call TRBJ2-1, with TRBD1 identical over 8 bases. CDR1 is SQVTM, CDR2 ANQGSEA, per germline. This CDR3 comprises 14 residues. Trimming at V came to 3 bases and at J to 7 bases, leaving 8 bases not matched to a gene. CDR3: CSVDGQGAWNEQFF. The CDR3 DNA sequence: TGCAGCGTTGATGGGCAGGGGGCTTGGAATGAGCAGTTCTTC.

This chain uses TRBV5-4 with TRBJ1-1, with 7 bases that match TRBD1. The CDR3 extends over 14 amino acids. In germline, CDR1 is SGHNT, CDR2 YYREEE (reference sequence). J lost 3 bases, V lost 4 bases, and 6 bases had no gene match. The CDR3 bases are TGTGCCAGCAGCCGGGAGACAGGGCACACTGAAGCTTTCTTT. Protein: CASSRETGHTEAFF.

The chain employs TRBV30 and TRBJ2-7, with 11 bases matching TRBD1. The CDR3 has 15 amino acids. Germline V gene lookup returns CDR1 GTSNPN and CDR2 SVGIG (reference sequence). Trimming cost V 5 bases and J 5 bases; bases outside gene matches: 11. The CDR3 region has the DNA TGTGCCTGGTTAGACATGGGACAGGGGGTGGACGAGCAGTACTTC. Translated: CAWLDMGQGVDEQYF.

This clone was counted a single time. The V call is TRBV19, the J call TRBJ1-4; 9 bases match TRBD1. The CDR3 extends over 16 amino acids. The J segment lost 8 bases and the V segment lost 7 bases, leaving 14 bases of the junction unmatched. The germline V gene has CDR1 LNHDA and CDR2 SQIVND (reference sequence). CDR3 nucleotide sequence: TGTGCCAGTACCGATCCCGGGACAGGGAATGGCGAAAAACTGTTTTTT. As protein: CASTDPGTGNGEKLFF.

The chain joins TRBV18 to TRBJ2-1; tentatively, D is TRBD2 (6 bases). This CDR3 has 16 amino acids. Trimming stripped 4 bases from V and 2 bases from J, with 15 bases between. Germline CDR1 and CDR2: KGHSH and LQKENI. CDR3 loop: CASSLSGLPPYNEQFF. In DNA form, the CDR3 reads TGTGCCAGCTCACTATCGGGACTCCCTCCCTACAATGAGCAGTTCTTC.

Turning to this clone: The junction departs from the called germline gene at one end, perhaps through a read error. At the DNA level, this CDR3 is encoded by other sequences in the same sample as well. The J gene is TRBJ1-1, the V gene TRBV29-1; tentative D call: TRBD1 (6 bases). The CDR3 is 16 amino acids. CDR1 and CDR2 from the germline V gene are SQVTM and ANQGSEA. CDR3 in amino acids: CSASRGGAAPNTEAFF. In DNA form, the CDR3 reads TGCAGCGCCTCGAGAGGGGGGGCCGCCCCGAACACTGAAGCCTTCTTT.

The chain couples TRBV27 to TRBJ2-1; 10 positions agree with TRBD1. The CDR3 contains 17 residues. CDR1 and CDR2 from the germline V gene are MNHEY and SMNVEV (reference sequence). V dropped 6 bases and J dropped 9; count of bases not matched to a gene: 17. This CDR3 is CASSSIRTGQGLGEQFF. The CDR3, as DNA: TGTGCCAGCAGCTCAATCAGGACGGGACAGGGGCTCGGTGAGCAGTTCTTC.

The chain uses TRBV29-1 and TRBJ1-2; TRBD1 aligns across 8 bases. The trim removed 4 bases at V and 0 bases at J, leaving 10 bases unmatched. Per the germline V gene, CDR1 is SQVTM and CDR2 is ANQGSEA. The CDR3 is 16 amino acids. CDR3 DNA: TGCAGCGTTGCTGACAGGGGCGCAAGGACTAACTATGGCTACACCTTC. It yields the protein CSVADRGARTNYGYTF.

There are a few counts of this clone. This chain uses TRBV6-1 with TRBJ2-2; D perhaps matches TRBD2 (5 bases). Germline CDR1 is MNHNS and CDR2 is SASEGT. This CDR3 region has 11 residues. V lost 10 bases and J 6 bases, leaving 9 bases between the germline ends. The CDR3 reads CATKGAGELFF. The CDR3 nucleotides are TGTGCCACCAAGGGAGCCGGGGAGCTGTTTTTT.

The V call is TRBV7-9, the J call TRBJ2-5; a weak D match, TRBD1 (5 bases). The CDR3 is 13 residues long. Deletions cut 5 bases from V and 2 bases from J, with 9 bases between. Germline values: CDR1 SEHNR, CDR2 FQNEAQ (reference sequence). The CDR3 region has the DNA TGTGCCAGCAGCACCCGACAGCAAGAGACCCAGTACTTC. Its protein product is CASSTRQQETQYF.

This chain connects TRBV7-9 to TRBJ1-1, with D perhaps TRBD1 (5 bases). This CDR3 spans 12 amino acids. V was trimmed by 5 bases and J by 6 bases, leaving 10 bases between them. Germline loops: CDR1 SEHNR, CDR2 FQNEAQ (reference sequence). The CDR3 coding sequence is TGTGCCAGCAGCCTACAAGGGGCTGAAGCTTTCTTT. Amino acids: CASSLQGAEAFF.